The 9 T cell receptor beta chains reported below all come from one sample, sequenced in a study of long-term antiretroviral therapy in people with HIV. The assay used was immunoSEQ (version v3.0), run at survey level. The table came from immunoSEQ multiplex PCR; TCRdb's copy has only in-frame clones and leaves some out. The table has tens of thousands of clones, roughly 97% seen once. Source: unsorted PBMCs, taken 6.9 years after starting antiretroviral therapy. These receptors were collected from a man aged 30 to 39 with HIV.

J is TRBJ2-1 and V is TRBV6-1; 9 bases fit TRBD1. Unmatched junction bases numbered 5, after V lost 4 bases and J lost 1 base. The CDR3 consists of 16 residues. Germline V lookup: CDR1 MNHNS, CDR2 SASEGT. This CDR3 is CASSVLDRGSYNEQFF. CDR3 in DNA: TGTGCCAGCAGTGTATTGGACAGGGGTTCCTACAATGAGCAGTTCTTC.

The rearrangement links TRBV6-5 to TRBJ2-1, with D possibly matching TRBD2 (6 bases). Germline lookup yields CDR1 MNHEY and CDR2 SVGAGI. V lost 5 bases and J lost 3, with 11 bases in between. The CDR3 totals 14 residues. The CDR3 DNA reads as TGTGCCAGCAGTCCGGGAGCCGGCTACAATGAGCAGTTCTTC. This sequence encodes CASSPGAGYNEQFF.

The chain couples TRBV6-6 to TRBJ2-1, with D maybe TRBD2 (5 bases). Looked up from germline, CDR1 is MNHNY and CDR2 is SVGAGI (reference sequence). The CDR3 runs 15 residues. Trimming removed 6 bases from V and 7 bases from J, with 19 bases in between. The CDR3 sequence is CASSETSLVVNEQFF. DNA for the CDR3: TGTGCCAGCAGCGAGACATCACTAGTTGTAAATGAGCAGTTCTTC.

The chain links TRBV6-5 to TRBJ2-1; TRBD1 matches 11 bases. The germline V gene has CDR1 MNHEY and CDR2 SVGAGI. CDR3 length equals 14 residues. The V and J ends lost 6 bases and 10 bases, in that order; junction bases with no gene match: 8. DNA for the CDR3: TGTGCCAGCAGCCAGGGACAGGGGGTCGCCGAGCAGTTCTTC. The encoded protein is CASSQGQGVAEQFF.

The chain carries TRBV30 and TRBJ1-1; D unclear. This CDR3 region has 14 residues. With 4 bases removed from V and 1 base from J, the gap between germline ends came to 13 bases. Germline assignment: CDR1 GTSNPN and CDR2 SVGIG (reference sequence). In DNA, the CDR3 is TGTGCCTGGACCCGGCCAGGAGAGAACACTGAAGCTTTCTTT. The encoded protein is CAWTRPGENTEAFF.

The V gene is TRBV20-1, the J gene TRBJ2-2; no definite D call. CDR3 length: 11 amino acids. Trimming shortened V by 3 bases and J by 6 bases, and 5 bases separated the two germline ends. The germline gives CDR1 DFQATT, CDR2 SNEGSKA (reference sequence). The CDR3 protein is CSARRSGELFF. As DNA, the CDR3 is TGCAGTGCTAGGAGGTCCGGGGAGCTGTTTTTT.

CDR3 in amino acids: CASSVGGDKSYEQYF. CDR3 coding DNA: TGTGCCAGCAGTGTGGGGGGGGACAAATCCTACGAGCAGTACTTC. This rearrangement joins TRBV25-1 to TRBJ2-7, with a possible D match to TRBD2 (7 bases). The CDR3 loop spans 15 amino acids. The V end was cut by 4 bases, the J end by 1 base, with 14 bases between. Per the germline V gene, CDR1 is MGHDK and CDR2 is SYGVNS.

Concerning this clone itself: The junction differs from germline at one of its ends, possibly a read error. The chain joins TRBV7-7 to TRBJ2-3; 7 bases match TRBD2. The CDR3 totals 19 residues. Germline CDR1 is SSHAT and CDR2 is FNYEAQ (reference sequence). CDR3 in DNA: TGTGCTAGCAGCTCCGGGCCGGGGGGATCTGAATTCAGCACAGATACGCAGTATTTT. It translates to CASSSGPGGSEFSTDTQYF.

Only one count was recorded for this clone. V and J are TRBV10-3 and TRBJ1-3, with a tentative D call TRBD1 (6 bases). Germline V lookup: CDR1 ENHRY, CDR2 SYGVKD. Trimming removed 2 bases from V and 4 bases from J, with 12 bases in between. The CDR3 spans 15 residues. The CDR3 spells CAISESGTLGNTIYF. The CDR3 bases are TGTGCCATCAGTGAGAGCGGGACATTAGGAAACACCATATATTTT.